These T cell receptor beta chains were read from a single sample in a study of T cells in Graves' hyperthyroidism and ophthalmopathy. TCRdb itself ran the multiplex PCR reads through MiXCR, one entry per CDR3 protein. In the table there are fewer than 110,000 distinct CDR3 sequences, approximately 15% of which are singletons. The sample comprised blood. The receptors originated from a woman aged 45-65 years with Graves' hyperthyroidism. CDR3s include the opening cysteine and the closing phenylalanine or tryptophan. The D gene is left open where the match is weak. Rows give clone size only sometimes, using once, few, many, or a class for an expanded clone.

CDR3 length: 15
clone size: many
D gene: TRBD2
J gene: TRBJ2-3
V gene: TRBV6-1
CDR3 DNA: TGTGCCACCAACCCAGGTGCGGGAGGGCCTGATACGCAGTATTTT
CDR3 protein: CATNPGAGGPDTQYF

CDR3 length: 13
clone size: many
D gene: NA
J gene: TRBJ1-4
V gene: TRBV6-1
CDR3 DNA: TGTGCCAGCAAGGGCAGGGGATTTGAAAAACTGTTTTTT
CDR3 protein: CASKGRGFEKLFF

CDR3 length: 14
clone size: many
D gene: NA
J gene: TRBJ1-1
V gene: TRBV11-2
CDR3 DNA: TGTGCCAGCAGCTTAGGGGCAGGGAACACTGAAGCTTTCTTT
CDR3 protein: CASSLGAGNTEAFF

CDR3 length: 16
clone size: many
D gene: TRBD2
J gene: TRBJ2-7
V gene: TRBV11-2
CDR3 DNA: TGTGCCAGCAGCTTAGATTTGACTAGCGGGAGCTACGAGCAGTACTTC
CDR3 protein: CASSLDLTSGSYEQYF

CDR3 length: 16
clone size: many
D gene: NA
J gene: TRBJ2-5
V gene: TRBV12-3/TRBV12-4
CDR3 DNA: TGTGCCAGCAGTTTTAATAGCCTACAGTACCAAGAGACCCAGTACTTC
CDR3 protein: CASSFNSLQYQETQYF

CDR3 length: 16
clone size: many
D gene: NA
J gene: TRBJ2-5
V gene: TRBV2
CDR3 DNA: TGTGCCAGCAGTGAAGTCCCGGGAGCGCTACAAGAGACCCAGTACTTC
CDR3 protein: CASSEVPGALQETQYF

CDR3 length: 14
clone size: many
D gene: NA
J gene: TRBJ2-1
V gene: TRBV27
CDR3 DNA: TGTGCCAGCAGTAGGAGCGCGAGCTACAATGAGCAGTTCTTC
CDR3 protein: CASSRSASYNEQFF

CDR3 length: 13
clone size: many
D gene: NA
J gene: TRBJ1-5
V gene: TRBV19
CDR3 DNA: TGTGCCAGTAGGGACAGTTTCAATCAGCCCCAGCATTTT
CDR3 protein: CASRDSFNQPQHF

CDR3 length: 14
clone size: many
D gene: TRBD1
J gene: TRBJ1-2
V gene: TRBV12-3/TRBV12-4
CDR3 DNA: TGTGCCAGCAGTTTTTCGGGACAGGGTACAGGCTACACCTTC
CDR3 protein: CASSFSGQGTGYTF

CDR3 length: 16
clone size: many
D gene: NA
J gene: TRBJ1-5
V gene: TRBV6-1
CDR3 DNA: TGTGCCAGCAGTGAACCAGGGACCTATAGCAATCAGCCCCAGCATTTT
CDR3 protein: CASSEPGTYSNQPQHF

CDR3 length: 16
clone size: NA
D gene: TRBD2
J gene: TRBJ2-3
V gene: TRBV5-1
CDR3 DNA: TGCGCCAGCATGGACGGGGGGGGGTATGGCACAGATACGCAGTATTTT
CDR3 protein: CASMDGGGYGTDTQYF

CDR3 length: 12
clone size: many
D gene: NA
J gene: TRBJ1-1
V gene: TRBV7-9
CDR3 DNA: TGTGCCAGCAGCTTTAGTGCAACTGAAGCTTTCTTT
CDR3 protein: CASSFSATEAFF

CDR3 length: 14
clone size: NA
D gene: NA
J gene: TRBJ1-5
V gene: TRBV4-3
CDR3 DNA: TGCGCCAGCAGCCAAGAGACCCGGGGCGCGGCCCAGCATTTT
CDR3 protein: CASSQETRGAAQHF

CDR3 length: 13
clone size: many
D gene: NA
J gene: TRBJ2-5
V gene: TRBV28
CDR3 DNA: TGTGCCAGCAGCCGGACACCCCAAGAGACCCAGTACTTC
CDR3 protein: CASSRTPQETQYF

CDR3 length: 15
clone size: many
D gene: TRBD1
J gene: TRBJ2-2
V gene: TRBV20-1
CDR3 DNA: TGCAGTGCTACCAGACAGGGGTCTAACACCGGGGAGCTGTTTTTT
CDR3 protein: CSATRQGSNTGELFF

CDR3 length: 14
clone size: many
D gene: TRBD2
J gene: TRBJ2-3
V gene: TRBV20-1
CDR3 DNA: TGCAGTGCGGAAACTAGCGGGAGATCAGATACGCAGTATTTT
CDR3 protein: CSAETSGRSDTQYF

CDR3 length: 16
clone size: many
D gene: NA
J gene: TRBJ2-3
V gene: TRBV12-3/TRBV12-4
CDR3 DNA: TGTGCCAGCAGTCCCACGGGAAGGGGGACCACAGATACGCAGTATTTT
CDR3 protein: CASSPTGRGTTDTQYF

CDR3 length: 12
clone size: NA
D gene: NA
J gene: TRBJ1-1
V gene: TRBV19
CDR3 DNA: TGTGCCAGTAGTATAGGGACCATTGAAGCTTTCTTT
CDR3 protein: CASSIGTIEAFF

CDR3 length: 16
clone size: few
D gene: TRBD2
J gene: TRBJ2-2
V gene: TRBV7-2
CDR3 DNA: TGTGCCAGCAGCCTGAGGACTAGCGGGAGGGCCGGGGAGCTGTTTTTT
CDR3 protein: CASSLRTSGRAGELFF

CDR3 length: 16
clone size: many
D gene: TRBD1
J gene: TRBJ1-1
V gene: TRBV20-1
CDR3 DNA: TGCAGTGCTAGAACTGGGACAGGGGGTACGAACACTGAAGCTTTCTTT
CDR3 protein: CSARTGTGGTNTEAFF

CDR3 length: 14
clone size: once
D gene: NA
J gene: TRBJ1-2
V gene: TRBV30
CDR3 DNA: TGTGCCTCCTCGCCAGCCTGGACAGATTATGGCTACACCTTC
CDR3 protein: CASSPAWTDYGYTF